These T cell receptor beta chains were read from a single sample in a study of T-cell reconstitution after alpha-beta-depleted transplantation in children. TCRdb re-called the PCR reads through MiXCR, storing one row per CDR3 protein. The profile shows 500,000 or so distinct CDR3 sequences, 30% to 35% of them singletons. The source material was PBMCs from the stem cell graft donor, sampled from the stem cell graft. The receptors were gathered from a human donor who donated a stem cell graft to a child with aplastic anemia. Both conserved end residues are part of each CDR3. D genes are given only for firm matches. The size entry is marked missing in some rows and otherwise reads once, few, many or a size class.

>TRBJ1-1|NA|TRBV7-2|few
CASSLFPTEAFF
TGTGCCAGCAGCTTATTCCCCACTGAAGCTTTCTTT
>TRBJ2-2|NA|TRBV7-2|NA
CASSLALITASTGELFF
TGTGCCAGCAGCTTAGCGCTCATTACAGCGAGCACCGGGGAGCTGTTTTTT
>TRBJ1-1|NA|TRBV6-6|few
CASSYGLAEAFF
TGTGCCAGCAGTTACGGCCTGGCTGAAGCTTTCTTT
>TRBJ2-2|NA|TRBV6-5|NA
CASSYSVGYTGELFF
TGTGCCAGCAGTTACTCCGTAGGATACACCGGGGAGCTGTTTTTT
>TRBJ2-1|TRBD2|TRBV27|few
CASSPSGLAWGGRNNEQFF
TGTGCCAGCAGTCCGTCGGGACTAGCGTGGGGGGGGCGAAACAATGAGCAGTTCTTC
>TRBJ2-3|NA|TRBV20-1|NA
CSARAGNTDTQYF
TGCAGTGCTAGGGCAGGGAACACAGATACGCAGTATTTT
>TRBJ2-7|TRBD2|TRBV11-1|few
CASSLTVSSGSGYEQYF
TGTGCCAGCAGCTTAACGGTTTCTAGCGGGAGTGGGTACGAGCAGTACTTC
>TRBJ1-2|NA|TRBV7-2|NA
CASSLIRQVGGYTF
TGTGCCAGCAGCTTAATTCGGCAGGTCGGTGGCTACACCTTC
>TRBJ1-1|NA|TRBV6-1|NA
CASRSTFGVSNTEAFF
TGTGCCAGCAGAAGTACGTTCGGGGTCTCGAACACTGAAGCTTTCTTT
>TRBJ1-2|NA|TRBV12-3/TRBV12-4|NA
CASSQTGNYGYTF
TGTGCCAGCAGTCAGACGGGGAACTATGGCTACACCTTC
>TRBJ2-1|TRBD2|TRBV27|NA
CASIRSGGLAGASSYNEQFF
TGTGCCAGCATCCGATCGGGGGGACTAGCGGGAGCGAGCTCCTACAATGAGCAGTTCTTC
>TRBJ1-1|NA|TRBV12-3/TRBV12-4|few
CASTRLAGASEAFF
TGTGCCAGCACCCGACTAGCCGGGGCTAGTGAAGCTTTCTTT
>TRBJ1-1|NA|TRBV5-4|NA
CASSLEGEPNMNTEAFF
TGTGCCAGCAGCTTGGAGGGGGAACCCAACATGAACACTGAAGCTTTCTTT
>TRBJ2-5|NA|TRBV29-1|NA
CSVSGYQETQYF
TGCAGCGTGTCCGGGTACCAAGAGACCCAGTACTTC
>TRBJ1-3|NA|TRBV12-3/TRBV12-4|NA
CASRAGAYGTLGNTIYF
TGTGCCAGCAGGGCCGGGGCCTACGGGACTCTTGGAAACACCATATATTTT
>TRBJ2-3|TRBD1|TRBV9|few
CASSIGQGSTDTQYF
TGTGCCAGCAGTATAGGACAGGGGAGCACAGATACGCAGTATTTT
>TRBJ2-1|TRBD1|TRBV14|NA
CASSRMVGQEKNEQFF
TGTGCCAGCAGCCGAATGGTGGGACAGGAGAAAAATGAGCAGTTCTTC